This T cell receptor beta chain was sequenced for a study of CD8 T cells in ankylosing spondylitis. This clonotype has more than one count but fewer than ten. Each CDR3 protein gets one entry after TCRdb re-called the 5' RACE reads with MiXCR. The data show around 99,000 distinct CDR3 sequences, just under 9% seen once. Sequencing was carried out using blood, either unsorted or a sorted T cell fraction (not recorded which). The receptor was derived from a male donor with ankylosing spondylitis or in good health (not recorded which).

For the CDR3, the DNA is TGTGCCATCAGTGAATCCGGGAATAGCAATCAGCCCCAGCATTTT. Its translation is CAISESGNSNQPQHF. The chain employs TRBV10-3 and TRBJ1-5; D not resolved. The V end lost 3 bases, the J end lost 0 bases, and 9 bases lay between the germline ends. Germline loops: CDR1 ENHRY, CDR2 SYGVKD. CDR3 size: 15 residues.